Listed below are T cell receptor beta chains from one sample, sequenced in a study of immune evolution from preneoplasia to lung adenocarcinoma. TCRdb's copy holds only in-frame clones and misses some; the assay was immunoSEQ multiplex PCR. The sample records 14,000 to 15,000 clones, roughly 80% being singletons. Sequencing was done on a sample of FFPE minimally invasive lung adenocarcinoma tissue. The receptors derive from a person aged 60-79 years with lung adenocarcinoma. The conserved cysteine and the conserved F or W are not part of the CDR3 here.

length | V | CDR3
11 | TRBV11-3 | ASSSTTPYEQY
13 | TRBV10-3 | AISEGTSGSYEQY
11 | TRBV2 | ASSEALAGGQY
12 | TRBV2 | ASSPDRESSPLH
13 | TRBV7-8 | ASSPLAVAYNEQF
16 | TRBV10-3 | ATRGRVEPGQGGNEQF
12 | TRBV7-3 | ASSSLTGTDTQY
14 | TRBV28 | ASSFPRRFPNQPQH
13 | TRBV7-3 | ASSSFVGNTGELF
10 | TRBV11-2 | ASNYVGTEAF
10 | TRBV29-1 | SAVYPSDEQF
11 | TRBV6-4 | ASRTGPWQPQH